Presented here are 26 T cell receptor beta chains from one specimen sequenced in a study of blood T cell repertoires in COVID-19. The assay was immunoSEQ multiplex PCR, and TCRdb's table has in-frame clones only and misses some. Altogether tens of thousands of clones are present, 75% to 85% being singletons, with the ten largest covering approximately 5.6%. Sequences were obtained from peripheral blood. Every receptor here comes from a woman aged 55-69 years with acute or convalescent COVID-19.

This rearrangement joins TRBV3-1 (or the pseudogene TRBV3-2) to TRBJ1-2; 8 bases are shared with TRBD1. From germline, CDR1 is LGHDT and CDR2 YNNKEL (reference sequence). The V and J ends lost 3 bases and 7 bases, in that order; junction bases with no gene match: 10. The CDR3 length is 15 residues. CDR3 sequence reads: CASSQTSGGSGGYTF. DNA for the CDR3: TGTGCCAGCAGCCAGACTTCAGGGGGCAGCGGTGGCTACACCTTC.

This chain connects TRBV7-3 to TRBJ2-2; 7 bases fit TRBD1. CDR3 length: 16 residues. Germline-derived CDR1 and CDR2 are SGHTA and FQGTGA. V dropped 3 bases and J dropped 4; count of bases not matched to a gene: 8. CDR3 coding DNA: TGTGCCAGCAGCTTTAAAGGGGGACAGCTCACCGGGGAGCTGTTTTTT. Its translation is CASSFKGGQLTGELFF.

This chain connects TRBV9 to TRBJ1-1; D is uncertain. The CDR3 has 14 residues. The germline V gene encodes CDR1 SGDLS and CDR2 YYNGEE. V gave up 0 bases and J gave up 5 bases, with 11 bases separating them. In nucleotides, the CDR3 is TGTGCCAGCAGCGTAGGAGGGTTTGGGACTGAAGCTTTCTTT. Its protein product is CASSVGGFGTEAFF.

The rearrangement uses TRBV11-1 and TRBJ1-6; the match to TRBD1 covers 7 bases. CDR1 is SGHAT and CDR2 is FQDESV in the germline V gene (reference sequence). V was pared by 5 bases and J by 8 bases, with 6 bases of the junction left unmatched. This CDR3 has 14 amino acids. The CDR3 protein is CASSIRQGYSPLHF. The CDR3 nucleotides read TGTGCCAGCAGCATACGACAGGGATATTCACCCCTCCACTTT. Full variable domain (missing parts from reference TRBV11-1 and TRBJ1-6): EAEVAQSPRYKITEKSQAVAFWCDPISGHATLYWYRQILGQGPELLVQFQDESVVDDSQLPKDRFSAERLKGVDSTLKIQPAELGDSAMYLCASSIRQGYSPLHFGNGTRLTVT.

The V call is TRBV5-6, the J call TRBJ1-2; no definite D call. Trimming cost V 2 bases and J 0 bases, with 8 bases left between them. This CDR3 has 14 amino acids. The V gene's germline CDR1 is SGHDT and CDR2 YYEEEE. The CDR3 coding sequence is TGTGCCAGCAGCTTCGACGGAGCTAACTATGGCTACACCTTC. It yields the protein CASSFDGANYGYTF. Looking up the rest from reference TRBV5-6 and TRBJ1-2 gives the full variable domain: DAGVTQSPTHLIKTRGQQVTLRCSPKSGHDTVSWYQQALGQGPQFIFQYYEEEERQRGNFPDRFSGHQFPNYSSELNVNALLLGDSALYLCASSFDGANYGYTFGSGTRLTVV.

This chain connects TRBV19 to TRBJ1-5; 8 nucleotides align to TRBD1. This CDR3 has 15 residues. Germline V gene sequence: CDR1 LNHDA, CDR2 SQIVND (reference sequence). J was trimmed by 4 bases and V by 1 base; bases with no gene match: 3. CDR3 residues: CASSIGGQVNQPQHF. CDR3 nucleotide sequence: TGTGCCAGTAGTATAGGGGGACAGGTAAATCAGCCCCAGCATTTT.

The V call is TRBV9, the J call TRBJ1-1; TRBD1 matches 7 bases. Germline trimming cut 2 bases from V and 5 bases from J; bases unmatched to any gene: 3. The CDR3 sequence is 13 residues long. CDR1 and CDR2 (germline): SGDLS, YYNGEE. The CDR3, as DNA: TGTGCCAGCAGCGTTAAACAGGGGACTGAAGCTTTCTTT. Translation: CASSVKQGTEAFF.

The V call is TRBV19, the J call TRBJ1-1; unclear D gene. The CDR3 has 13 residues. Germline CDR1 is LNHDA and CDR2 is SQIVND (reference sequence). Trimming shortened V by 5 bases and J by 4 bases, and 11 bases separated the two germline ends. The DNA of the CDR3 is TGTGCCAGTAGTGCAACTGGGCTCACTGAAGCTTTCTTT. Translated, it gives CASSATGLTEAFF.

This clone was counted between two and nine times. The rearrangement uses TRBV18 and TRBJ2-2; 8 bases align to TRBD1. Germline assignment: CDR1 KGHSH and CDR2 LQKENI. V was clipped by 3 bases and J by 5 bases; unmatched bases: 5. The CDR3 covers 15 residues. The CDR3 nucleotides are TGTGCCAGCTCACCTGGGGACAGGAGGACCGGGGAGCTGTTTTTT. Protein: CASSPGDRRTGELFF.

The rearrangement joins TRBV21-1 to TRBJ2-3; TRBD1 was called by the table and not checked on the DNA. TRBV21-1 is termed a pseudogene. The CDR3 is made up of 14 amino acids. The CDR3 DNA is TGTGCCAGCAGCAAGGGGCCGAGCACAGATACGCAGTATTTT. Translated: CASSKGPSTDTQYF.

The chain combines TRBV5-5 with TRBJ2-2; TRBD1 is a possible D gene (5 bases). This CDR3 has 15 amino acids. Per germline, CDR1 SGHKS and CDR2 YYEKEE (reference sequence). V dropped 2 bases and J dropped 0 bases, with 8 bases sitting between them. CDR3 nucleotide sequence: TGTGCCAGCAGCTTACAGGCGACGAACACCGGGGAGCTGTTTTTT. It specifies CASSLQATNTGELFF.

This clone appeared once. The chain couples TRBV24-1 to TRBJ1-1, with D uncertain. Germline loops: CDR1 KGHDR, CDR2 SFDVKD. This CDR3 spans 13 amino acids. Trimming removed 7 bases from V and 0 bases from J, with 8 bases in between. Here the CDR3 DNA reads TGTGCCACCAGCCGGGGAATGAACACTGAAGCTTTCTTT. It specifies CATSRGMNTEAFF.

This sequence joins TRBV2 and TRBJ1-2; 9 bases are a match to TRBD1. The V gene end was trimmed by 10 bases and the J gene end by 4 bases; junction bases not matched to a gene: 7. Germline CDR1 is SNHLY and CDR2 is FYNNEI. The CDR3 consists of 13 residues. The CDR3 sequence is CATLADRGYGYTF. CDR3 coding DNA: TGTGCCACACTAGCGGACAGGGGCTATGGCTACACCTTC.

The chain couples TRBV19 to TRBJ1-1; 11 nucleotides align to TRBD1. CDR3 size: 18 residues. Germline CDR1 LNHDA, CDR2 SQIVND (reference sequence). The V and J ends lost 0 bases and 5 bases, in that order; junction bases with no gene match: 11. The DNA of the CDR3 is TGTGCCAGTAGTATAGAACCGGGACAGGGGGTGCCGGAGACTGAAGCTTTCTTT. Translating it yields CASSIEPGQGVPETEAFF.

This sequence joins TRBV19 and TRBJ1-5; tentatively, D is TRBD1 (6 bases). This CDR3 has 15 amino acids. The germline V gene encodes CDR1 LNHDA and CDR2 SQIVND (reference sequence). Trimming removed 9 bases from V and 0 bases from J, with 15 bases in between. In DNA, the CDR3 is TGTGCCAGCCTCTCCAGGGACATTAGCAATCAGCCCCAGCATTTT. Its translation: CASLSRDISNQPQHF.

The chain carries TRBV5-1 and TRBJ2-1; D is undetermined. V lost 1 base to trimming and J lost 0 bases, with 5 bases between them. The germline V gene has CDR1 SGHRS and CDR2 YFSETQ. The CDR3 runs to 14 residues. The CDR3 nucleotides are TGCGCCAGCAGCTTGTTCGGCTCCTACAATGAGCAGTTCTTC. Translated: CASSLFGSYNEQFF. Drawing the rest from reference TRBV5-1 and TRBJ2-1, the complete variable domain is KAGVTQTPRYLIKTRGQQVTLSCSPISGHRSVSWYQQTPGQGLQFLFEYFSETQRNKGNFPGRFSGRQFSNSRSEMNVSTLELGDSALYLCASSLFGSYNEQFFGPGTRLTVL.

This clone has just one count. The chain has TRBV5-1 and TRBJ1-1, with D possibly matching TRBD1 (5 bases). This CDR3 spans 18 amino acids. V lost 6 bases and J lost 1, with 25 bases in between. Germline V gene lookup returns CDR1 SGHRS and CDR2 YFSETQ. The CDR3 loop reads CASTLVPGIAGRNTEAFF. The DNA for the CDR3 is TGCGCCAGCACCCTCGTACCAGGGATAGCGGGGAGGAACACTGAAGCTTTCTTT.

The genes are TRBV5-6 and TRBJ2-3; weak D call: TRBD2 (5 bases). The CDR3 consists of 15 residues. Trimming shortened V by 6 bases and J by 4 bases, and 18 bases separated the two germline ends. Looked up from germline, CDR1 is SGHDT and CDR2 is YYEEEE. The CDR3 loop reads CASIPRRGWADTQYF. Here the CDR3 DNA reads TGTGCCAGCATTCCTCGGAGAGGGTGGGCAGATACGCAGTATTTT.

The chain uses TRBV5-1 and TRBJ1-1; TRBD1 aligns across 7 bases. The J segment lost 6 bases and the V segment lost 6 bases, leaving 11 bases of the junction unmatched. Per the germline V gene, CDR1 is SGHRS and CDR2 is YFSETQ. The CDR3 runs 14 residues. DNA for the CDR3: TGCGCCAGCACAACCAGGGACAGCCAAGCTGAAGCTTTCTTT. Protein sequence: CASTTRDSQAEAFF.

To note about this clone: The same CDR3 also results from other DNA sequences found in this sample. V usage is TRBV18 and J usage is TRBJ1-3, with 9 bases aligning to TRBD1. The junction had 9 bases not matched to a gene; V was cut back by 8 bases and J by 4 bases. CDR1 is KGHSH and CDR2 is LQKENI in the germline V gene. CDR3 length: 15 amino acids. DNA of the CDR3: TGTGCCAGCACCCCGGGACAGGGCCCGGGAAACACCATATATTTT. As protein: CASTPGQGPGNTIYF.

This chain connects TRBV5-4 to TRBJ2-2, with D perhaps matching TRBD2 (6 bases). The CDR3 spans 16 residues. Germline V gene lookup returns CDR1 SGHNT and CDR2 YYREEE (reference sequence). With 0 bases removed from V and 2 bases from J, the gap between germline ends came to 11 bases. For the CDR3, the DNA is TGTGCCAGCAGCTTGGACCCACTAGCAAACACCGGGGAGCTGTTTTTT. Its translation: CASSLDPLANTGELFF.

The chain combines TRBV19 with TRBJ2-7; TRBD1 matches at 7 bases. V lost 3 bases, J lost 2 bases, and 10 bases stayed unmatched. Germline assignment: CDR1 LNHDA and CDR2 SQIVND (reference sequence). The CDR3 runs to 16 residues. The CDR3 spells CASSIRKGQGAYEQYF. The CDR3 DNA is TGTGCCAGTAGTATCCGAAAGGGGCAGGGGGCCTACGAGCAGTACTTC.

V and J are TRBV10-2 and TRBJ1-6; 7 nucleotides line up with TRBD1. CDR3 length equals 13 residues. Germline lookup yields CDR1 WSHSY and CDR2 SAAADI. The V gene end was trimmed by 4 bases and the J gene end by 10 bases; junction bases not matched to a gene: 4. For the CDR3, the DNA is TGCGCCAGCAGTGGACAGGGCGGATCACCCCTCCACTTT. Translation: CASSGQGGSPLHF.

The CDR3 nucleotides are TGTGCCAGCAGGCCCCCGGGGGGGAGCTATGGCTACACCTTC. It yields the protein CASRPPGGSYGYTF. The chain is built from TRBV6-5 and TRBJ1-2, with a possible D match to TRBD1 (5 bases). The V and J ends lost 6 bases and 4 bases respectively, with 15 bases between them. This CDR3 is 14 amino acids long. CDR1 is MNHEY and CDR2 is SVGAGI in the germline V gene.

V usage is TRBV10-3 and J usage is TRBJ1-5; 7 nucleotides align to TRBD1. The CDR3 is made up of 13 amino acids. Germline assignment: CDR1 ENHRY and CDR2 SYGVKD. J lost 0 bases, V lost 10 bases, and 3 bases had no gene match. CDR3 residues: CATGTDSNQPQHF. Here the CDR3 DNA reads TGTGCCACCGGGACAGATAGCAATCAGCCCCAGCATTTT.

This clone was observed a few times. The V call is TRBV6-5, the J call TRBJ1-2; 8 nucleotides align to TRBD1. Germline loops: CDR1 MNHEY, CDR2 SVGAGI. The CDR3 has 15 residues. V gave up 5 bases and J gave up 0 bases; unmatched junction bases: 5. In DNA, the CDR3 is TGTGCCAGCAGTACGAGGACAGGGTCTAACTATGGCTACACCTTC. It codes for CASSTRTGSNYGYTF.